This record covers a single T cell receptor beta chain. Its antigen is not identified. Splitting of each subset's genomic DNA was done evenly across several immunoSEQ plates. Per sorted-subset replicate PCR, input was roughly 200 ng DNA, representing tens of thousands of T cell genomes. Here immunoSEQ multiplex PCR was the method, and the copy in TCRdb shows in-frame clones only, minus some. This sample carries under 1,900,000 clones, about 98.5% of them seen once, and the ten largest clones take approximately 0.4%. This sample is part of a study of shared clonotypes between healthy human individuals. Whole-study results and caveats: The study sampled only blood, and tissue repertoires likely differ.

CD4+ cells underwent separation, giving CD45RA+ naive and CD45RA-negative memory subsets. This clonotype originated in a man under 40 in good health. The sample comprised naive CD4+ T cells sorted from blood. Noted subset: CD45RA+ positively selected.

This chain's CDR3 is CASSGSKETQYF. The CDR3 DNA reads TGTGCCAGCAGCGGGAGCAAAGAGACCCAGTACTTC. The chain uses TRBV27 and TRBJ2-5; TRBD2 might be the D (6 bases). This CDR3 has 12 amino acids. Trimming left V 6 bases short and J 3 bases short, with 8 bases between. Germline V gives CDR1 MNHEY, CDR2 SMNVEV (reference sequence).